This TCR beta chain was captured in a study of T cell changes during pregnancy in multiple sclerosis. Libraries were prepared by immunoSEQ multiplex PCR; TCRdb keeps only in-frame clonotypes and omits some of them. In the table there are about 98,000 clones, about 91% of which are singletons. Trimming pared 6 bases from V and 0 bases from J, leaving 6 bases between. Germline V CDR1 and CDR2: LNHNV, YYDKDF (reference sequence). This CDR3 has 13 amino acids. The clonotype comes from a female donor in good health, enrolled as a control in a pregnancy study. Sequenced here: peripheral blood, sampled after pregnancy. The rearrangement uses TRBV15 and TRBJ1-5; D remains ambiguous. This CDR3 is CATSPYSNQPQHF. CDR3 coding DNA: TGTGCCACCAGTCCGTATAGCAATCAGCCCCAGCATTTT.